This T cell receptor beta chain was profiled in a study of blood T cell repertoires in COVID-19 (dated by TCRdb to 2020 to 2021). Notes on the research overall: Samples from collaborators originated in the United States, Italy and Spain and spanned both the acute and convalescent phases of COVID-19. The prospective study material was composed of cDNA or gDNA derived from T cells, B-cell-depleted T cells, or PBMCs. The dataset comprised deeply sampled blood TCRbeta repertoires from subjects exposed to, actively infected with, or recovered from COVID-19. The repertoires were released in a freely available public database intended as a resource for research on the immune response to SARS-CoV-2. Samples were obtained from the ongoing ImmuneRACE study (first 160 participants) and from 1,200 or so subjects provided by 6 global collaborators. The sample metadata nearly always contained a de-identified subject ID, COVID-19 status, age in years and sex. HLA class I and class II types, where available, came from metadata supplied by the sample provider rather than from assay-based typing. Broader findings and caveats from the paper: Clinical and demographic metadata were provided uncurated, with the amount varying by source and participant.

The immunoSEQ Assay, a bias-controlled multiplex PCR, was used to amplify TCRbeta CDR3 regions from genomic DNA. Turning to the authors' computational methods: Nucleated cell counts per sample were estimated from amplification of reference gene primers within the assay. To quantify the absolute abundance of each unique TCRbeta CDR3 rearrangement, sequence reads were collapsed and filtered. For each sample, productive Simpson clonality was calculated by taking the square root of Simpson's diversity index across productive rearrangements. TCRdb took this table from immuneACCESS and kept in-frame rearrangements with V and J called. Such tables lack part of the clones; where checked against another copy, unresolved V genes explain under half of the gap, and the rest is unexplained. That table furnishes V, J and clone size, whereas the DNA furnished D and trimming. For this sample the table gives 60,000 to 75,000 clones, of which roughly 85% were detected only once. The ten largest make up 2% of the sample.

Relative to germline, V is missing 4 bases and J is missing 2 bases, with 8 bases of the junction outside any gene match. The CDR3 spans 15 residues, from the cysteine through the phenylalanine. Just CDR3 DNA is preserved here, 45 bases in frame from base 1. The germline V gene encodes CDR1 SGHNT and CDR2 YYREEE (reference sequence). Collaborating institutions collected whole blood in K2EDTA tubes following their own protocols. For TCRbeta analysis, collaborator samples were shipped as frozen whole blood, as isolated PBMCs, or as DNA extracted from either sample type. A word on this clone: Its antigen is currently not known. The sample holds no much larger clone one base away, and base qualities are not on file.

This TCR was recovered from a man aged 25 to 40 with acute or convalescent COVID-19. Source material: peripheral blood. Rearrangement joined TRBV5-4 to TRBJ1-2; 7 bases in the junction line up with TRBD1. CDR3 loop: CASSRMTGPNYGYTF. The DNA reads TGTGCCAGCAGCCGGATGACAGGGCCAAACTATGGCTACACCTTC.